These 2 T cell receptor beta chains originate from one sample sequenced in a study of tumor-infiltrating lymphocytes in oesophageal squamous cell carcinoma. From the PCR reads, TCRdb called clonotypes with MiXCR, one entry per CDR3 protein. This repertoire shows under 5,000 distinct CDR3 sequences, around 19% found once; its top ten account for 50%. The specimen sequenced was normal esophageal tissue next to the tumor. These receptors were obtained from a male donor with esophageal squamous cell carcinoma.

The chain is built from TRBV7-8 and TRBJ1-4; D gene ambiguous. This CDR3 has 17 residues. CDR1 is SGHVS, CDR2 FQNEAQ, per germline. Trimming shortened V by 1 base and J by 3 bases, and 15 bases separated the two germline ends. CDR3 bases: TGTGCCAGCAGCTTAGGGTACACAAGGGCCTCTAATGAAAAACTGTTTTTT. Protein product: CASSLGYTRASNEKLFF.

This clonotype occurred many times. The rearrangement joins TRBV7-9 to TRBJ2-5; 8 bases map to TRBD1. The CDR3 totals 17 residues. V shed 1 base, J shed 5 bases, and the junction held 12 bases outside the gene matches. From germline, CDR1 is SEHNR and CDR2 FQNEAQ (reference sequence). In DNA form, the CDR3 reads TGTGCCAGCAGCTTAGGATTCCGGGCAGGGGGCGCGGAGACCCAGTACTTC. Encoded protein: CASSLGFRAGGAETQYF.